This T cell receptor (beta chain) was captured by sequencing in a study of blood T cells in healthy people across ages. Notes on the study in general: Estimates of diversity drawn from one million T cells were considered underestimates. Significant beta diversity loss was already apparent by age about 42, declining roughly linearly.

There are many counts of this clonotype. No antigen is known for it. With a J-beta primer mix and a sample-barcoded 5' primer, a second PCR ran roughly 7 to 11 cycles. Each of the cDNA molecules was tagged by a template-switch adaptor with 12 random nucleotides. TCRdb used MiXCR to reprocess the 5' RACE reads, holding one entry per CDR3 protein. The sample yields some 1.7 million distinct CDR3 sequences, under 30% seen once. The CDR3 runs to 13 residues. V was pared by 6 bases and J by 2 bases, with 11 bases between. Germline lookup yields CDR1 SGHTA and CDR2 FQGNSA. The chain recombines TRBV7-2 with TRBJ2-7; D may be TRBD2 (5 bases). The clonotype originates from a woman under 40 in good health. Sequencing was done on a sample of blood. CDR3 nucleotide sequence: TGTGCCAGCAGACTAGGCGCGACCTACGAGCAGTACTTC. Its protein is CASRLGATYEQYF.